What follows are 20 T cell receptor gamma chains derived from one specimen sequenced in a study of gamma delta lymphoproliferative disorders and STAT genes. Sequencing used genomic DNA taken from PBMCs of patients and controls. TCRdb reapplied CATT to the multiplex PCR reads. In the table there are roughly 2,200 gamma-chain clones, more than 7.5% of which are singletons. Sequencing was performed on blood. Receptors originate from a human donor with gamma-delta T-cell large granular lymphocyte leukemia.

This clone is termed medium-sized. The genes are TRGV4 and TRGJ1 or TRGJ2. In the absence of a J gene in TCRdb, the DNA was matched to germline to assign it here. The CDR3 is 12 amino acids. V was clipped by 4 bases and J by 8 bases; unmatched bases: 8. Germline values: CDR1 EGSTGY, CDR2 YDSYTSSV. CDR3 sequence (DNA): TGTGCCACCTGGGAAGCCAACCATAAGAAACTCTTT. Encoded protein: CATWEANHKKLF.

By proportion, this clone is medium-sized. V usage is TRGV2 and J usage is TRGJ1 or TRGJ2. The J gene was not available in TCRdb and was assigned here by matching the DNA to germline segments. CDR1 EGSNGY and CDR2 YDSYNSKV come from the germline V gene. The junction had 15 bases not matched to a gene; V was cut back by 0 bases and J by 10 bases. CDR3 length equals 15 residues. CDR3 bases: TGTGCCACCTGGGACGGGCCTAATTTAGGGTCAAAGAAACTCTTT. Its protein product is CATWDGPNLGSKKLF.

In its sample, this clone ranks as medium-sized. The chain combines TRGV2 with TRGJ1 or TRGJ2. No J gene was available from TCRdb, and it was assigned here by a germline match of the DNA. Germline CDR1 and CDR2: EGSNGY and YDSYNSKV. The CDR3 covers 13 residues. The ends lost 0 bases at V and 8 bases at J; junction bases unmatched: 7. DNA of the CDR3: TGTGCCACCTGGGACGGGCTCGGGGATAAGAAACTCTTT. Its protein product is CATWDGLGDKKLF.

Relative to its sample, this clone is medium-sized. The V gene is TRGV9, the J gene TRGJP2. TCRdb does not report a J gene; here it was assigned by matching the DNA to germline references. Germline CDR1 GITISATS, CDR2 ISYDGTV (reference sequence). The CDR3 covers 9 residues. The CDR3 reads CAGDWIKTF. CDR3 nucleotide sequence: TGTGCGGGTGATTGGATCAAGACGTTT.

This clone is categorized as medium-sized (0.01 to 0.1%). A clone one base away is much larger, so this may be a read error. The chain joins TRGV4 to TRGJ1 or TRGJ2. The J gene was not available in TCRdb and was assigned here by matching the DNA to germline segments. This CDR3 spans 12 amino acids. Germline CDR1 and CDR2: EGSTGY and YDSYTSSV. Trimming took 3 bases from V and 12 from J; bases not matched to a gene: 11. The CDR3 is CATWDSNPLKLF. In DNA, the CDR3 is TGTGCCACCTGGGATTCCAACCCATTGAAACTCTTT.

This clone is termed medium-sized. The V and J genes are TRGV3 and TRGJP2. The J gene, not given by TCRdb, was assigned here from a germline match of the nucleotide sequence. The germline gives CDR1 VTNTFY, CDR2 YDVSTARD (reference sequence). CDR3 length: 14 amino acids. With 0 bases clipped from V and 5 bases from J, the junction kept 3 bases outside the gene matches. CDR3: CATWDRRSDWIKTF. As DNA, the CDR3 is TGTGCCACCTGGGACAGGCGGAGTGATTGGATCAAGACGTTT.

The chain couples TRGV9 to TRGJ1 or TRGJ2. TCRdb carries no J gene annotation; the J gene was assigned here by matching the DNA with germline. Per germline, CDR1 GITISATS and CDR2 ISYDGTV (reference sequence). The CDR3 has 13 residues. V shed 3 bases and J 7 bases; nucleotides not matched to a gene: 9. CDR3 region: CALWETCRYKKLF. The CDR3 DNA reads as TGTGCCTTGTGGGAGACCTGTCGCTATAAGAAACTCTTT.

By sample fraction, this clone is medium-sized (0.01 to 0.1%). The CDR3 protein is CATWDGHYKKLF. The CDR3 DNA reads as TGTGCCACCTGGGATGGGCACTATAAGAAACTCTTT. V and J are TRGV4 and TRGJ1 or TRGJ2. The J gene, left out of TCRdb, was set here by checking the DNA against germline. The trim removed 0 bases at V and 7 bases at J, leaving 3 bases unmatched. From germline, CDR1 is EGSTGY and CDR2 YDSYTSSV. The CDR3 is made up of 12 amino acids.

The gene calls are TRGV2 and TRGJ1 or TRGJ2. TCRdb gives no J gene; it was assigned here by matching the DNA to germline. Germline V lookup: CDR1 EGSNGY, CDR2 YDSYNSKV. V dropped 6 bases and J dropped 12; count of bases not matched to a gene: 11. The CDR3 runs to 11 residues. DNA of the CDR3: TGTGCCACCTGGTATCTGGTCTGGAAACTCTTT. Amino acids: CATWYLVWKLF.

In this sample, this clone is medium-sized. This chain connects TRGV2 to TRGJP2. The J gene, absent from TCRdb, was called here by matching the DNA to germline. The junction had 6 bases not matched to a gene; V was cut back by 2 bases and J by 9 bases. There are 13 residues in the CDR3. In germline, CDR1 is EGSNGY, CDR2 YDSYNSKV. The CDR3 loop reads CATWDDPHWIKTF. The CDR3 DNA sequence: TGTGCCACCTGGGACGACCCCCATTGGATCAAGACGTTT.

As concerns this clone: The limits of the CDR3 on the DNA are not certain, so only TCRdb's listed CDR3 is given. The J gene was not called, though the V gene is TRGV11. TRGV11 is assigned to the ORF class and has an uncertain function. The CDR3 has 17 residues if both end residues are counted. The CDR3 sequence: CTTVPAGLGSIYYKKLF.

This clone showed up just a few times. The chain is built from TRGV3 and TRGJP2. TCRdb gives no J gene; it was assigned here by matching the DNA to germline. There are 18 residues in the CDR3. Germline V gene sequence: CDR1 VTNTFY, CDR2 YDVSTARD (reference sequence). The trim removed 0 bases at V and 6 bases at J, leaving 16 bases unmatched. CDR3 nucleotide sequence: TGTGCCACCTGGGACAGGCGGGGGGTACGTTGTGGTGATTGGATCAAGACGTTT. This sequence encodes CATWDRRGVRCGDWIKTF.

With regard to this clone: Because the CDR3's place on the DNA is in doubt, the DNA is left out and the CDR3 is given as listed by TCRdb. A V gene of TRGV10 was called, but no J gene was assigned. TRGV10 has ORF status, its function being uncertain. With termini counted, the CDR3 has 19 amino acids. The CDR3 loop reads CAAWDEFIIRNSLAVEQHF.

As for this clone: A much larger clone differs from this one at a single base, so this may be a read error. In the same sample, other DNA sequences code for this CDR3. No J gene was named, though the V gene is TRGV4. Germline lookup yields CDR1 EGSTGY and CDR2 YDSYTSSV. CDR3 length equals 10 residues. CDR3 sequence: CATWDGRLLF. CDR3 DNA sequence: TGTGCCACCTGGGATGGGCGCCTACTTTTT.

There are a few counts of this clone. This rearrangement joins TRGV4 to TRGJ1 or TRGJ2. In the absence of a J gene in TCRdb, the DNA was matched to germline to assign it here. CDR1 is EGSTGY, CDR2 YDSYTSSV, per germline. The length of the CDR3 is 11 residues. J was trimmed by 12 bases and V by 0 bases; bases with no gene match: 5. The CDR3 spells CATWDGPRKLF. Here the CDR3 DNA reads TGTGCCACCTGGGATGGGCCTAGGAAACTCTTT.

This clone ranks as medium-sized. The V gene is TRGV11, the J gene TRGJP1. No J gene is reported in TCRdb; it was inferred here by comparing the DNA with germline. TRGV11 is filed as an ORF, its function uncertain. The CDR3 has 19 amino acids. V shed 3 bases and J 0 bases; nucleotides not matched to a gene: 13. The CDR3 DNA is TGTGCCTGCTGGATTAGGTTGGAGTATGGGAATACCACTGGTTGGTTCAAGATATTT. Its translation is CACWIRLEYGNTTGWFKIF.

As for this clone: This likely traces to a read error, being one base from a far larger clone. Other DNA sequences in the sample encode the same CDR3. Written as DNA, the CDR3 is TGTGCCTTGTGGGAAGAAGAGTTGGGCAAAAAAATCAAGGTATTT. This codes for CALWEEELGKKIKVF. This chain joins TRGV9 and TRGJP. The J gene was missing in TCRdb and was found by matching the end of the DNA to germline. The V gene's germline CDR1 is GITISATS and CDR2 ISYDGTV (reference sequence). The CDR3 has 15 residues. Trimming at V came to 4 bases and at J to 5 bases, leaving 2 bases not matched to a gene.

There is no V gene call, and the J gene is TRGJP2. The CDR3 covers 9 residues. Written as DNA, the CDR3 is TGTGCCACCTGGGAGATCAAGACGTTT. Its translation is CATWEIKTF.

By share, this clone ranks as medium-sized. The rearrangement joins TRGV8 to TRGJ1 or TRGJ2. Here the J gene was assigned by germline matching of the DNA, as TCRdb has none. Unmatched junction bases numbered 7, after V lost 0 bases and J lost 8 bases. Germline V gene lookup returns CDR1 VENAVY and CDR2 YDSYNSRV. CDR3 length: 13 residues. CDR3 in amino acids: CATWDRPGDKKLF. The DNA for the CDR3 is TGTGCCACCTGGGATAGGCCCGGCGATAAGAAACTCTTT.

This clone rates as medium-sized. This CDR3 is CATWDGGCDWIKTF. In nucleotides, the CDR3 is TGTGCCACCTGGGACGGGGGGTGTGATTGGATCAAGACGTTT. The rearrangement links TRGV2 to TRGJP2. TCRdb does not report a J gene; here it was assigned by matching the DNA to germline references. Trimming cost V 0 bases and J 6 bases; bases outside gene matches: 4. The CDR3 length is 14 residues. Germline assignment: CDR1 EGSNGY and CDR2 YDSYNSKV.